The 27 T cell receptor beta chains below were found in one sample sequenced in a study of molecular identifiers for immune sequencing clone quantification. TCRdb ran MiXCR on the PCR reads and lists one entry per CDR3 protein. The sample includes roughly 40,000 distinct CDR3 sequences, approximately 25% of them seen just once. Sequenced input: naive CD8+ T cells from blood, with Jurkat cell RNA spiked in. As for subset: FACS-sorted CD8+CD4-CCR7+CD45RA+ naive T cells. The receptors come from a human donor in good health. Some libraries in this study had Jurkat cell RNA spiked in.

With regard to this clonotype: A single base separates this from a much larger clone, so it may be a read error. CDR3 nucleotides: TGTGCCAGCAGTATTGTGGCAGGGAGCGAGCAGTACTTC. It yields the protein CASSIVAGSEQYF. The chain combines TRBV12-3 or TRBV12-4 with TRBJ2-7; the D call may be TRBD1 or TRBD2 (5 bases each). The CDR3 extends over 13 amino acids. The V end was cut by 5 bases, the J end by 6 bases, with 14 bases between.

This clonotype has at least ten counts. This rearrangement joins TRBV5-4 to TRBJ2-1, with D possibly being TRBD2 (6 bases). Germline CDR1 is SGHNT and CDR2 is YYREEE (reference sequence). Deletions cut 3 bases from V and 0 bases from J, with 10 bases between. The CDR3 length is 15 residues. Here the CDR3 reads CASSSQTSSYNEQFF. DNA for the CDR3: TGTGCCAGCAGCTCACAGACTAGCTCCTACAATGAGCAGTTCTTC.

This clonotype has ten or more counts. The chain carries TRBV19 and TRBJ2-7; 8 nucleotides match TRBD2. The CDR3 length is 14 residues. Germline V gene data show CDR1 as LNHDA and CDR2 as SQIVND (reference sequence). Trimming took 3 bases from V and 4 from J; bases not matched to a gene: 5. The CDR3 bases are TGTGCCAGTAGTATCAGCGGGAGTTGGTACGAGCAGTACTTC. It codes for CASSISGSWYEQYF.

The gene calls are TRBV19 and TRBJ2-1, with no clear D. Germline lookup yields CDR1 LNHDA and CDR2 SQIVND (reference sequence). The V gene lost 3 bases and the J gene lost 4 bases, with 4 bases spanning the gap. The length of the CDR3 is 12 residues. The CDR3 reads CASSIRYNEQFF. The DNA of the CDR3 is TGTGCCAGTAGTATCAGGTACAATGAGCAGTTCTTC.

V usage is TRBV13 and J usage is TRBJ1-4; 8 bases map to TRBD1. Per the germline V gene, CDR1 is PRHDT and CDR2 is FYEKMQ (reference sequence). The CDR3 contains 15 residues. The trim removed 1 base at V and 8 bases at J, leaving 6 bases unmatched. CDR3 nucleotides: TGTGCCAGCAGCTTAGTGACCCCAGGGGGCGAAAAACTGTTTTTT. Translation: CASSLVTPGGEKLFF.

Remarks on this clonotype: A read error is likely, as this CDR3 ends without the conserved phenylalanine or tryptophan. This rearrangement joins TRBV5-4 to TRBJ2-7; 10 bases line up with TRBD2. The germline gives CDR1 SGHNT, CDR2 YYREEE (reference sequence). The CDR3 length is 15 residues. Written as DNA, the CDR3 is TGTGCCAGCAGCCTGAGCGGGGGGGCGGCCTACGACCAGTACTAC. It yields the protein CASSLSGGAAYDQYY.

This clonotype was observed a handful of times. V and J are TRBV24-1 and TRBJ2-1; possibly TRBD1 or TRBD2 for D (5 bases each). This CDR3 has 16 residues. Trimming left V 3 bases short and J 5 bases short, with 16 bases between. CDR1 is KGHDR, CDR2 SFDVKD, per germline. In DNA form, the CDR3 reads TGTGCCACCAGTGATCTGGGGGATCCATTCCACAATGAGCAGTTCTTC. This codes for CATSDLGDPFHNEQFF.

This clonotype was recorded many times. V is TRBV19 and J is TRBJ1-1; D is perhaps TRBD1 (6 bases). The germline V gene encodes CDR1 LNHDA and CDR2 SQIVND (reference sequence). The CDR3 is 13 amino acids. Trimming pared 6 bases from V and 4 bases from J, leaving 12 bases between. CDR3 loop: CASSSTGGTEAFF. CDR3 in DNA: TGTGCCAGTAGCTCGACAGGAGGCACTGAAGCTTTCTTT. Full variable domain (missing parts from reference TRBV19 and TRBJ1-1): DGGITQSPKYLFRKEGQNVTLSCEQNLNHDAMYWYRQDPGQGLRLIYYSQIVNDFQKGDIAEGYSVSREKKESFPLTVTSAQKNPTAFYLCASSSTGGTEAFFGQGTRLTVV.

This clonotype was seen ten or more times. The CDR3 coding sequence is TGCAGCGTTGAAGATGGCGGGGCTAGCGGGGAACCCAATGAGCAGTTCTTC. This encodes CSVEDGGASGEPNEQFF. The chain recombines TRBV29-1 with TRBJ2-1, with TRBD2 matching 9 bases. CDR1 and CDR2 from the germline V gene are SQVTM and ANQGSEA. CDR3 length: 17 amino acids. V shed 0 bases, J shed 6 bases, and the junction held 12 bases outside the gene matches.

This clonotype was observed at least ten times. V and J are TRBV28 and TRBJ1-1; TRBD1 matches at 9 bases. V lost 6 bases, J lost 0 bases, and 2 bases stayed unmatched. The CDR3 contains 14 residues. Germline lookup yields CDR1 MDHEN and CDR2 SYDVKM. The CDR3 spells CASRGQGMNTEAFF. The CDR3 coding sequence is TGTGCCAGCAGGGGACAGGGAATGAACACTGAAGCTTTCTTT.

This sequence joins TRBV29-1 and TRBJ2-7, with D uncertain. Deletions cut 4 bases from V and 9 bases from J, with 25 bases between. The CDR3 contains 15 residues. Looked up from germline, CDR1 is SQVTM and CDR2 is ANQGSEA. The CDR3 bases are TGCAGCGTTGTTCACCCCGGGCCTCGCGGCTCCGCGCAGTACTTC. Its protein is CSVVHPGPRGSAQYF.

This clonotype was observed at least ten times. The chain links TRBV7-9 to TRBJ2-2, with 8 nucleotides matching TRBD2. Trimming at V came to 4 bases and at J to 4 bases, leaving 8 bases not matched to a gene. The germline gives CDR1 SEHNR, CDR2 FQNEAQ (reference sequence). The CDR3 length is 16 residues. In DNA, the CDR3 is TGTGCCAGCAGCTCCCTTACGGGGGGGATCACCGGGGAGCTGTTTTTT. This gives the protein CASSSLTGGITGELFF. The full variable domain, completed using reference TRBV7-9 and TRBJ2-2, is DTGVSQNPRHKITKRGQNVTFRCDPISEHNRLYWYRQTLGQGPEFLTYFQNEAQLEKSRLLSDRFSAERPKGSFSTLEIQRTEQGDSAMYLCASSSLTGGITGELFFGEGSRLTVL.

Comment on this clonotype: Since no conserved phenylalanine or tryptophan closes the CDR3, a read error is the likely cause. V usage is TRBV7-9 and J usage is TRBJ2-3; no definite D call. V lost 1 base and J lost 2, with 13 bases in between. Germline V gives CDR1 SEHNR, CDR2 FQNEAQ (reference sequence). This CDR3 has 16 residues. The CDR3 is CASSLVGLGHTDTQYL. CDR3 nucleotide sequence: TGTGCCAGCAGCTTAGTAGGGCTGGGCCACACAGATACGCAGTATTTA.

This clonotype was detected ten times or more. The chain recombines TRBV6-5 with TRBJ1-6, with D possibly TRBD1 on 5 matching bases. Germline loops: CDR1 MNHEY, CDR2 SVGAGI. The CDR3 is 15 residues long. V lost 2 bases and J lost 4, with 9 bases in between. CDR3 sequence: CASSYRGRYNSPLHF. In DNA form, the CDR3 reads TGTGCCAGCAGTTACAGGGGACGGTATAATTCACCCCTCCACTTT.

This clonotype was counted between two and nine times. The chain uses TRBV5-8 and TRBJ2-1; a possible D gene is TRBD1 (6 bases). This CDR3 is 16 amino acids long. The germline V and J ends were trimmed by 3 bases and 2 bases, with 15 bases remaining between them. Germline loops: CDR1 SGHTS, CDR2 YDEGEE. CDR3 protein: CASSSRQAGPYNEQFF. DNA of the CDR3: TGTGCCAGCAGCTCTAGACAGGCGGGTCCCTACAATGAGCAGTTCTTC. Variable domain in full (rest from reference TRBV5-8 and TRBJ2-1): EAGVTQSPTHLIKTRGQQATLRCSPISGHTSVYWYQQALGLGLQFLLWYDEGEERNRGNFPPRFSGRQFPNYSSELNVNALELEDSALYLCASSSRQAGPYNEQFFGPGTRLTVL.

By sample share, this clonotype is medium-sized. V gene TRBV5-5 combines with J gene TRBJ2-3; a weak D match, TRBD2 (5 bases). The germline V gene has CDR1 SGHKS and CDR2 YYEKEE (reference sequence). Trimming took 0 bases from V and 0 from J, leaving 5 bases between them. The CDR3 loop spans 14 amino acids. In nucleotides, the CDR3 is TGTGCCAGCAGCTTGGGCGGGAGCACAGATACGCAGTATTTT. This codes for CASSLGGSTDTQYF.

This clonotype was found many times. The V gene is TRBV13, the J gene TRBJ2-7, with TRBD1 matching 7 bases. The germline V gene encodes CDR1 PRHDT and CDR2 FYEKMQ (reference sequence). Germline trimming cut 8 bases from V and 3 bases from J; bases unmatched to any gene: 10. The CDR3 contains 14 residues. In nucleotides, the CDR3 is TGTGCCAGCGGAACGAGGGACAGATACTACGAGCAGTACTTC. This gives the protein CASGTRDRYYEQYF.

This clonotype was detected many times. V gene TRBV11-2 combines with J gene TRBJ2-3, with TRBD1 as a possible D gene (6 bases). CDR3 length: 16 residues. Trimming shortened V by 5 bases and J by 4 bases, and 19 bases separated the two germline ends. CDR1 and CDR2 from the germline V gene are SGHAT and FQNNGV. The CDR3 loop is CASSPFVSGGADTQYF. The CDR3 DNA follows: TGTGCCAGCAGCCCCTTTGTTAGTGGGGGCGCAGATACGCAGTATTTT.

As concerns this clonotype: At one boundary the junction diverges from the germline segment, which might be a read error. The chain links TRBV4-3 to TRBJ2-7, with D tentatively TRBD2 (5 bases). Germline CDR1 LGHNA, CDR2 YSLEER. The CDR3 runs 14 residues. Written as DNA, the CDR3 is TGCGCCAGCAGCCAAGATGGGTCTAGCTACGCGCAGTACTTC. This gives the protein CASSQDGSSYAQYF.

This clonotype has ten or more counts. The genes are TRBV7-6 and TRBJ2-5; 10 bases fit TRBD2. V gave up 1 base and J gave up 1 base; unmatched junction bases: 3. This CDR3 has 16 residues. Germline CDR1 reads SGHVS; CDR2 reads FNYEAQ. In DNA, the CDR3 is TGTGCCAGCAGCTTAGTCCTAGCGGGGGCCCAAGAGACCCAGTACTTC. Protein product: CASSLVLAGAQETQYF.

In its sample, this clonotype was seen many times. This chain joins TRBV7-8 and TRBJ2-1; tentative D call: TRBD1 (5 bases). Germline CDR1 is SGHVS and CDR2 is FQNEAQ. V was trimmed by 4 bases and J by 9 bases, leaving 13 bases between them. This CDR3 has 13 residues. The CDR3, as DNA: TGTGCCAGCAGCTCACCCAGGGTGTTTGAGCAGTTCTTC. Translating it yields CASSSPRVFEQFF.

As to this clonotype: Just one base apart from a much larger clone, this may be a read error. This chain links TRBV27 with TRBJ1-5; D is possibly TRBD1 (5 bases). The CDR3 is made up of 13 amino acids. The germline V gene encodes CDR1 MNHEY and CDR2 SMNVEV (reference sequence). CDR3 amino acids: CASGFGGDQPQHF. The CDR3 nucleotides are TGTGCCAGCGGTTTCGGAGGGGATCAGCCCCAGCATTTT.

As to this clonotype: Compared with germline, one end of the junction differs, possibly owing to a read error. The CDR3 loop reads CASSPSLAGEITTAGELIF. CDR3 bases: TGTGCCAGCTCACCGTCCCTAGCGGGGGAGATAACGACGGCCGGGGAGCTGATTTTT. V and J are TRBV18 and TRBJ2-2; 10 bases fit TRBD2. The length of the CDR3 is 19 residues. Germline V gene sequence: CDR1 KGHSH, CDR2 LQKENI.

There are many counts of this clonotype. The V gene is TRBV25-1, the J gene TRBJ2-5; 9 bases align to TRBD1. CDR1 is MGHDK and CDR2 is SYGVNS in the germline V gene. Germline trimming cut 2 bases from V and 5 bases from J; bases unmatched to any gene: 3. This CDR3 has 14 residues. CDR3 nucleotides: TGTGCCAGCAGTGAAAACAGGGGGCGGGAGACCCAGTACTTC. Its protein is CASSENRGRETQYF.

This clonotype was seen ten or more times. The chain recombines TRBV6-5 with TRBJ2-3, with D perhaps matching TRBD2 (6 bases). Germline lookup yields CDR1 MNHEY and CDR2 SVGAGI. The CDR3 covers 13 residues. V was shortened by 8 bases and J by 6 bases, with 15 bases between the two germline ends. DNA for the CDR3: TGTGCCAGCGGTGAGGCAGGAGGGGATACGCAGTATTTT. Protein: CASGEAGGDTQYF.

Ten or more counts support this clonotype. This chain connects TRBV12-3 or TRBV12-4 to TRBJ2-5, with 15 nucleotides matching TRBD2. The V segment lost 6 bases and the J segment 5 bases; nucleotides outside the gene matches: 4. The CDR3 consists of 15 residues. The CDR3 sequence: CASSGLAGGLETQYF. Written as DNA, the CDR3 is TGTGCCAGCAGCGGACTAGCGGGGGGGCTGGAGACCCAGTACTTC.

In its sample, this clonotype was seen a few times. The rearrangement uses TRBV11-2 and TRBJ2-5, with 11 bases aligning to TRBD2. Trimming removed 5 bases from V and 2 bases from J; junction bases left unmatched: 4. This CDR3 region has 15 residues. Germline-derived CDR1 and CDR2 are SGHAT and FQNNGV. The CDR3 is CASSARLAGQETQYF. The CDR3 DNA is TGTGCCAGCAGCGCCAGACTAGCGGGACAAGAGACCCAGTACTTC. Full variable domain (remainder filled in from reference TRBV11-2 and TRBJ2-5): EAGVAQSPRYKIIEKRQSVAFWCNPISGHATLYWYQQILGQGPKLLIQFQNNGVVDDSQLPKDRFSAERLKGVDSTLKIQPAKLEDSAVYLCASSARLAGQETQYFGPGTRLLVL.